This is a list of T cell receptor beta chains from one sample in a study of response to subunit inactivated influenza vaccine. One entry per CDR3 protein results from TCRdb running MiXCR on the RT-PCR reads. The sample has approximately 290,000 distinct CDR3 sequences; 22% are singletons. Source: PBMCs from blood, taken around 22 months after vaccination. These receptor sequences come from a man between 50 and 75 years old who received an inactivated influenza vaccine. CDR3s include the opening cysteine and the closing phenylalanine or tryptophan. D genes are given only for firm matches. Only part of the rows carry a size: once, few, many, or a class if the clone is expanded.

length	V	size	D	J	CDR3	DNA
14	TRBV4-2	NA	NA	TRBJ2-7	CASSQDLDRDEQYF	TGTGCCAGCAGCCAAGATTTGGATCGGGACGAGCAGTACTTC
15	TRBV2	many	NA	TRBJ1-3	CASSHLEGAGNTIYF	TGTGCCAGCAGCCACCTAGAGGGTGCTGGAAACACCATATATTTT
16	TRBV4-1	few	TRBD1	TRBJ2-1	CASSGKTGTGGHEQFF	TGCGCCAGCAGCGGAAAGACCGGGACAGGGGGCCATGAGCAGTTCTTC
16	TRBV11-2	NA	NA	TRBJ2-1	CASRDGLVGSYNAQFF	TGTGCCAGCAGGGATGGACTGGTAGGCTCCTACAATGCGCAGTTCTTC
17	TRBV9	NA	TRBD1	TRBJ1-1	CASSVEPTDRVNTEAFF	TGTGCCAGCAGCGTAGAACCCACGGACAGGGTGAACACTGAAGCTTTCTTT
15	TRBV15	few	NA	TRBJ1-2	CATSRDQGPNYGYTF	TGTGCCACCAGCAGAGATCAGGGGCCTAACTATGGCTACACCTTC
14	TRBV29-1	NA	NA	TRBJ2-5	CSVNWAGAGETQYF	TGCAGCGTTAATTGGGCCGGGGCTGGGGAGACCCAGTACTTC
12	TRBV20-1	NA	NA	TRBJ2-5	CSVRRGRETQYF	TGCAGTGTCCGGCGAGGGCGAGAGACCCAGTACTTC
16	TRBV2	few	NA	TRBJ2-3	CASRISGGASTDTQYF	TGTGCCAGCAGGATATCAGGGGGGGCGTCGACAGATACGCAGTATTTT
15	TRBV6-1	few	NA	TRBJ1-5	CASSRDHNSNQPQHF	TGTGCCAGCAGCCGGGACCATAATAGCAATCAGCCCCAGCATTTT
14	TRBV12-3/TRBV12-4	NA	TRBD1	TRBJ2-7	CASSDRAGSYEQYF	TGTGCCAGCAGTGACAGGGCCGGATCCTACGAGCAGTACTTC
13	TRBV6-6	few	NA	TRBJ2-7	CASSYDATYEQYF	TGTGCCAGCAGTTACGACGCCACCTACGAGCAGTACTTC
14	TRBV29-1	NA	NA	TRBJ2-5	CSVEFSGSQETQYF	TGCAGCGTTGAATTTTCCGGGAGCCAAGAGACCCAGTACTTC
15	TRBV11-2	few	NA	TRBJ1-1	CASSLDHNRGTEAFF	TGTGCCAGCAGCTTAGATCATAACAGAGGGACTGAAGCTTTCTTT
17	TRBV20-1	many	TRBD2	TRBJ2-7	CSARDPGLAYSLYEQYF	TGCAGTGCTAGAGATCCAGGACTAGCTTATTCTCTTTACGAGCAGTACTTC
12	TRBV7-2	NA	TRBD1	TRBJ1-2	CASHTGQGGYTF	TGTGCCAGCCATACAGGACAGGGAGGCTACACCTTC